One sample yielded the 20 T cell receptor beta chains listed below, sequenced in a study of response to subunit inactivated influenza vaccine. One entry per CDR3 protein results from TCRdb running MiXCR on the RT-PCR reads. The sample has around 850,000 distinct CDR3 sequences, less than 20% seen once. Sequencing used PBMCs from blood, obtained around 5 days after vaccination. These receptors were collected from a man aged 45 to 65 who received an inactivated influenza vaccine.

V gene TRBV20-1 combines with J gene TRBJ2-6; 10 bases agree with TRBD2. With V trimmed by 7 bases and J by 3 bases, 15 bases remained unmatched. Germline V CDR1 and CDR2: DFQATT, SNEGSKA (reference sequence). This CDR3 region has 18 residues. In DNA form, the CDR3 reads TGCAGTGTCTCAGCCCCTAGCGGGAGCCTAAGTGGGGCCAACGTCCTGACTTTC. Residues: CSVSAPSGSLSGANVLTF.

A few counts support this clonotype. The rearrangement uses TRBV5-6 and TRBJ2-3, with 8 bases identical to TRBD1. Germline V gives CDR1 SGHDT, CDR2 YYEEEE. This CDR3 spans 15 amino acids. V was clipped by 1 base and J by 5 bases; unmatched bases: 6. The CDR3 nucleotides are TGTGCCAGCAGCTTGCTTGGGACAGGCCGAGATACGCAGTATTTT. It encodes CASSLLGTGRDTQYF.

V usage is TRBV7-9 and J usage is TRBJ2-2; maybe TRBD1 (6 bases). The CDR3 contains 15 residues. V was pared by 2 bases and J by 5 bases, with 12 bases between. Germline loops: CDR1 SEHNR, CDR2 FQNEAQ (reference sequence). In DNA, the CDR3 is TGTGCCAGCAGCTTAAACAGGGTTGGGACCGGGGAGCTGTTTTTT. Protein: CASSLNRVGTGELFF.

Only a few counts were recorded for this clonotype. The chain recombines TRBV20-1 with TRBJ2-1; no definite D call. The CDR3 extends over 17 amino acids. The germline gives CDR1 DFQATT, CDR2 SNEGSKA (reference sequence). Trimming removed 0 bases from V and 2 bases from J, with 17 bases in between. The CDR3 here is CSARDFGRVVTYNEQFF. The CDR3, as DNA: TGCAGTGCTAGAGATTTCGGACGTGTGGTGACCTACAATGAGCAGTTCTTC.

The J gene is TRBJ1-6, the V gene TRBV25-1; D may be TRBD1 (5 bases). Trimming stripped 2 bases from V and 7 bases from J, with 12 bases between. The CDR3 has 15 amino acids. The germline gives CDR1 MGHDK, CDR2 SYGVNS. The chain's CDR3 is CASSERQIGNSPLHF. As DNA, the CDR3 is TGTGCCAGCAGTGAAAGACAGATTGGAAATTCACCCCTCCACTTT.

This chain uses TRBV20-1 with TRBJ2-1, with D perhaps TRBD1 or TRBD2 (6 bases each). In germline, CDR1 is DFQATT, CDR2 SNEGSKA (reference sequence). The length of the CDR3 is 13 residues. V was shortened by 5 bases and J by 4 bases, with 12 bases between the two germline ends. CDR3: CSAGRTDYNEQFF. CDR3 bases: TGCAGTGCTGGGAGGACAGATTACAATGAGCAGTTCTTC.

V gene TRBV14 combines with J gene TRBJ2-5; D uncertain. Trimming cost V 0 bases and J 9 bases, with 14 bases left between them. Germline-derived CDR1 and CDR2 are SGHDN and FVKESK. This CDR3 region has 14 residues. The DNA of the CDR3 is TGTGCCAGCAGCCAAGAAGGGAACGTGTGGGCCCAGTACTTC. Translation gives CASSQEGNVWAQYF.

This clonotype appeared many times. The chain carries TRBV5-6 and TRBJ2-1; 7 positions agree with TRBD2. With 0 bases clipped from V and 4 bases from J, the junction kept 4 bases outside the gene matches. CDR3 length: 15 residues. Per germline, CDR1 SGHDT and CDR2 YYEEEE. CDR3 sequence: CASSLGGLPYNEQFF. The CDR3 coding sequence is TGTGCCAGCAGCTTGGGGGGACTACCGTACAATGAGCAGTTCTTC.

This clonotype came up a few times. This rearrangement joins TRBV12-3 or TRBV12-4 to TRBJ2-3, with TRBD2 as a possible D gene (5 bases). CDR3 length: 14 amino acids. V dropped 6 bases and J dropped 4 bases, with 14 bases sitting between them. CDR3 DNA sequence: TGTGCCAGCAGGGGGAGCGCGTTGTCAGATACGCAGTATTTT. Amino acids: CASRGSALSDTQYF.

The chain uses TRBV5-6 and TRBJ1-1; no clear D gene. The CDR3 is 15 residues long. Germline CDR1 and CDR2: SGHDT and YYEEEE. The V end lost 2 bases, the J end lost 0 bases, and 11 bases lay between the germline ends. The CDR3 DNA follows: TGTGCCAGCAGCTTAAACGGACTGCTGAACACTGAAGCTTTCTTT. Translated: CASSLNGLLNTEAFF. Full variable domain (outside the CDR3, taken from reference TRBV5-6 and TRBJ1-1): DAGVTQSPTHLIKTRGQQVTLRCSPKSGHDTVSWYQQALGQGPQFIFQYYEEEERQRGNFPDRFSGHQFPNYSSELNVNALLLGDSALYLCASSLNGLLNTEAFFGQGTRLTVV.

This clonotype appeared a few times. The chain uses TRBV10-3 and TRBJ2-1; 9 bases agree with TRBD2. From germline, CDR1 is ENHRY and CDR2 SYGVKD. The length of the CDR3 is 16 residues. V lost 4 bases to trimming and J lost 6 bases; unmatched junction nucleotides: 10. As DNA, the CDR3 is TGTGCCATCAGTGTGGCTAGCGGGACTCCGGGCAATGAGCAGTTCTTC. Protein: CAISVASGTPGNEQFF.

This chain connects TRBV7-8 to TRBJ1-1; 8 positions match TRBD1. Trimming removed 5 bases from V and 6 bases from J; junction bases left unmatched: 5. This CDR3 region has 13 residues. Germline-derived CDR1 and CDR2 are SGHVS and FQNEAQ. The CDR3: CASSITDRAEAFF. The CDR3 bases are TGTGCCAGCAGCATCACGGACAGGGCTGAAGCTTTCTTT. The full variable domain, in which reference TRBV7-8 and TRBJ1-1 provide the parts outside the CDR3, is GAGVSQSPRYKVAKRGQDVALRCDPISGHVSLFWYQQALGQGPEFLTYFQNEAQLDKSGLPSDRFFAERPEGSVSTLKIQRTQQEDSAVYLCASSITDRAEAFFGQGTRLTVV.

CDR3 sequence (DNA): TGTGCCAGCAGTTTAGGCCACCAAACGGGCGAGCAGTACTTC. Protein: CASSLGHQTGEQYF. V and J are TRBV12-3 or TRBV12-4 and TRBJ2-7; D is unresolved. The CDR3 length is 14 residues. V was pared by 1 base and J by 6 bases, with 13 bases between.

The chain has TRBV12-3 or TRBV12-4 and TRBJ2-3; 10 bases agree with TRBD2. The CDR3 sequence is 16 residues long. The J segment lost 4 bases and the V segment lost 2 bases, leaving 6 bases of the junction unmatched. The CDR3 reads CASSLSSGGAADTQYF. The CDR3 nucleotides read TGTGCCAGCAGTTTATCAAGCGGGGGGGCTGCAGATACGCAGTATTTT.

This clonotype turned up a few times. V usage is TRBV27 and J usage is TRBJ1-5; 8 nucleotides line up with TRBD1. The CDR3 consists of 15 residues. V was clipped by 6 bases and J by 7 bases; unmatched bases: 11. The germline V gene has CDR1 MNHEY and CDR2 SMNVEV (reference sequence). DNA for the CDR3: TGTGCCAGCAGACCTACCTCAGGGGGCTGGCAGCCCCAGCATTTT. This codes for CASRPTSGGWQPQHF.

V gene TRBV27 combines with J gene TRBJ2-6; D not certain. The CDR3 has 16 amino acids. From germline, CDR1 is MNHEY and CDR2 SMNVEV (reference sequence). V was clipped by 0 bases and J by 0 bases, with 6 bases between them. The CDR3 DNA reads as TGTGCCAGCAGTTTATCTATCATCTCTGGGGCCAACGTCCTGACTTTC. Translated, it gives CASSLSIISGANVLTF.

This clonotype has just a few counts. The rearrangement uses TRBV20-1 and TRBJ2-7; tentative D call: TRBD2 (7 bases). Germline CDR1 reads DFQATT; CDR2 reads SNEGSKA (reference sequence). The V and J ends lost 1 base and 0 bases respectively, with 25 bases between them. The CDR3 totals 19 residues. CDR3 amino acids: CSARGGGAALMTSSYEQYF. CDR3 nucleotides: TGCAGTGCTAGAGGAGGGGGGGCCGCCCTAATGACGAGCTCCTACGAGCAGTACTTC.

This clonotype has only a few counts. The chain employs TRBV6-5 and TRBJ2-1; 13 bases match TRBD2. V lost 0 bases, J lost 2 bases, and 4 bases stayed unmatched. The CDR3 length is 18 residues. CDR1 is MNHEY and CDR2 is SVGAGI in the germline V gene. CDR3 loop: CASSYSIGTSGAYNEQFF. The CDR3, as DNA: TGTGCCAGCAGTTACTCGATAGGGACTAGCGGGGCCTACAATGAGCAGTTCTTC.

This clonotype came up many times. This sequence joins TRBV20-1 and TRBJ2-3; the D is unclear. V lost 1 base and J lost 2, with 7 bases in between. Germline CDR1 and CDR2: DFQATT and SNEGSKA (reference sequence). The CDR3 has 13 residues. The CDR3 DNA sequence: TGCAGTGCTAGAGGGCACTTCACAGATACGCAGTATTTT. Residues: CSARGHFTDTQYF.

This clonotype has a handful of counts. The CDR3 reads CSAARPTSGEMTQYF. DNA of the CDR3: TGCAGTGCTGCCCGACCCACTAGCGGGGAAATGACCCAGTACTTC. The chain employs TRBV20-1 and TRBJ2-5, with 10 nucleotides matching TRBD2. Germline CDR1 and CDR2: DFQATT and SNEGSKA (reference sequence). This CDR3 region has 15 residues. With 5 bases clipped from V and 7 bases from J, the junction kept 13 bases outside the gene matches.